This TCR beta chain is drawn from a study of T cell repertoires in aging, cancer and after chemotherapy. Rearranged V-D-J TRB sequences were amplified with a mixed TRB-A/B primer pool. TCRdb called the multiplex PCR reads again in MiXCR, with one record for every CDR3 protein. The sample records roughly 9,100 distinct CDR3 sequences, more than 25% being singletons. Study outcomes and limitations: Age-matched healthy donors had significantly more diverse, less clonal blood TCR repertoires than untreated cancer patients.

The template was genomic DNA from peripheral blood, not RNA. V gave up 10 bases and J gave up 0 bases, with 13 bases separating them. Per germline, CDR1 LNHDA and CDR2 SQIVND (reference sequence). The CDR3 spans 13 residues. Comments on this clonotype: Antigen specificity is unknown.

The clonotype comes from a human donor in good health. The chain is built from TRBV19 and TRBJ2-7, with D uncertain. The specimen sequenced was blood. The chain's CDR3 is CAILAPTSYEQYF. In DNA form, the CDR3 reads TGTGCCATCTTAGCCCCGACCTCCTACGAGCAGTACTTC. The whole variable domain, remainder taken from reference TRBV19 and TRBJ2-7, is DGGITQSPKYLFRKEGQNVTLSCEQNLNHDAMYWYRQDPGQGLRLIYYSQIVNDFQKGDIAEGYSVSREKKESFPLTVTSAQKNPTAFYLCAILAPTSYEQYFGPGTRLTVT.